The table lists the clone carrying this TCR beta chain with a count of one. Some clones are missing from TCRdb's copy, which holds only in-frame ones; the method was immunoSEQ multiplex PCR. This table has about 250,000 clones, 70% to 90% appearing once. This entry is derived from a study of blood T cell repertoires in COVID-19. V lost 4 bases to trimming and J lost 2 bases, with 11 bases between them. The CDR3 has 14 amino acids. Germline V lookup: CDR1 LGHDT, CDR2 YNNKEL (reference sequence). The sequencing input was peripheral blood. The rearrangement joins TRBV3-1 (or the pseudogene TRBV3-2) to TRBJ1-2; D ambiguous. The TCR was taken from a man in his late teens or twenties with active or convalescent COVID-19. CDR3 DNA: TGTGCCAGCAGCCCGGGAGCAACGAACTATGGCTACACCTTC. Residues: CASSPGATNYGYTF.